The 18 T cell receptor beta chains below come from one sample, sequenced in a study of shared clonotypes between healthy human individuals. Using immunoSEQ multiplex PCR, the repertoire was profiled, and TCRdb retains in-frame clones only, with some absent. This sample has approximately 1,500,000 clones; approximately 98% occur once, and the top ten carry approximately 0.45%. Sequenced material: naive CD4+ T cells sorted from blood. Noted subset: CD45RA+ positively selected. The receptors were gathered from a man between 25 and 39 years old in good health.

The chain carries TRBV5-1 and TRBJ2-3; unclear D gene. Germline CDR1 and CDR2: SGHRS and YFSETQ. The CDR3 is 14 residues long. The V gene lost 5 bases and the J gene lost 4 bases, with 14 bases spanning the gap. CDR3 residues: CASSDLSSPDTQYF. The CDR3 bases are TGCGCCAGCAGTGACCTATCTAGTCCAGATACGCAGTATTTT.

This clone appeared once. This chain uses TRBV27 with TRBJ2-5; D is unclear. The ends were cut back, 7 bases at V and 4 bases at J, with 13 bases in the middle. From germline, CDR1 is MNHEY and CDR2 SMNVEV (reference sequence). CDR3 size: 13 residues. CDR3 protein: CASKLWNGETQYF. CDR3 sequence (DNA): TGTGCCAGCAAACTATGGAATGGAGAGACCCAGTACTTC.

This clone showed up just once. The V call is TRBV5-1, the J call TRBJ1-1; D ambiguous. The germline V gene has CDR1 SGHRS and CDR2 YFSETQ. The CDR3 spans 17 residues. Trimming pared 4 bases from V and 6 bases from J, leaving 25 bases between. CDR3: CASSRNVRAWEVAEAFF. For the CDR3, the DNA is TGCGCCAGCAGCCGAAATGTGAGAGCTTGGGAGGTAGCTGAAGCTTTCTTT.

The chain carries TRBV9 and TRBJ2-7; no clear D gene. From germline, CDR1 is SGDLS and CDR2 YYNGEE. The CDR3 has 15 amino acids. Trimming shortened V by 1 base and J by 0 bases, and 11 bases separated the two germline ends. DNA for the CDR3: TGTGCCAGCAGCGTAACTGCCGCGAGCTCCTACGAGCAGTACTTC. Protein: CASSVTAASSYEQYF.

This clone was detected only once. The sample carries other DNA sequences with the same CDR3. The V and J genes are TRBV5-1 and TRBJ2-1; a possible D gene is TRBD1 (6 bases). The CDR3 loop spans 12 amino acids. The ends were cut back, 2 bases at V and 8 bases at J, with 8 bases in the middle. Germline V lookup: CDR1 SGHRS, CDR2 YFSETQ. The CDR3: CASSLQGYEQFF. CDR3 bases: TGCGCCAGCAGCTTACAGGGCTATGAGCAGTTCTTC. Full variable domain (remainder filled in from reference TRBV5-1 and TRBJ2-1): KAGVTQTPRYLIKTRGQQVTLSCSPISGHRSVSWYQQTPGQGLQFLFEYFSETQRNKGNFPGRFSGRQFSNSRSEMNVSTLELGDSALYLCASSLQGYEQFFGPGTRLTVL.

About this clone itself: The same CDR3 arises from other DNA sequences in this sample as well. CDR3 sequence reads: CASSGGGSYNEQFF. In DNA form, the CDR3 reads TGTGCCAGCTCGGGTGGAGGATCCTACAATGAGCAGTTCTTC. This rearrangement joins TRBV6-1 to TRBJ2-1; tentative D call: TRBD2 (5 bases). Germline lookup yields CDR1 MNHNS and CDR2 SASEGT. CDR3 length: 14 residues. Trimming cost V 8 bases and J 1 base, with 12 bases left between them.

The chain joins TRBV5-1 to TRBJ2-7; TRBD1 aligns across 7 bases. Germline trimming cut 4 bases from V and 6 bases from J; bases unmatched to any gene: 10. Germline CDR1 and CDR2: SGHRS and YFSETQ. The CDR3 runs 14 residues. The CDR3 here is CASSLITGESEQYF. In DNA, the CDR3 is TGCGCCAGCAGCCTAATCACAGGGGAGAGCGAGCAGTACTTC.

This chain joins TRBV28 and TRBJ1-2; 9 bases fit TRBD1. This CDR3 is 15 amino acids long. Germline CDR1 and CDR2: MDHEN and SYDVKM. The V segment lost 3 bases and the J segment 5 bases; nucleotides outside the gene matches: 7. DNA of the CDR3: TGTGCCAGCAGTTTCGCGAACAGGGGGCTTTATGGCTACACCTTC. The encoded protein is CASSFANRGLYGYTF.

With respect to this clone: Other DNA sequences within the sample encode an identical CDR3. This chain links TRBV18 with TRBJ1-5; tentative D call: TRBD1 (5 bases). CDR1 is KGHSH and CDR2 is LQKENI in the germline V gene. Trimming cost V 1 base and J 4 bases, with 8 bases left between them. This CDR3 is 14 amino acids long. Written as DNA, the CDR3 is TGTGCCAGCTCACCACGGAGGGGAAATCAGCCCCAGCATTTT. Amino acids: CASSPRRGNQPQHF.

J is TRBJ2-3 and V is TRBV19; D perhaps matches TRBD1 (5 bases). Germline CDR1 and CDR2: LNHDA and SQIVND (reference sequence). This CDR3 is 18 amino acids long. V was trimmed by 5 bases and J by 1 base, leaving 22 bases between them. CDR3: CASSPRTRTPIGTDTQYF. The DNA for the CDR3 is TGTGCCAGTAGTCCCCGCACCAGGACACCTATCGGCACAGATACGCAGTATTTT.

This sequence joins TRBV11-2 and TRBJ2-7; no definite D call. The CDR3 runs to 14 residues. Germline-derived CDR1 and CDR2 are SGHAT and FQNNGV. Trimming left V 1 base short and J 7 bases short, with 14 bases between. The CDR3 spells CASSLVGPKGEQYF. CDR3 DNA: TGTGCCAGCAGCTTAGTGGGTCCTAAGGGAGAGCAGTACTTC.

This chain uses TRBV5-4 with TRBJ2-7; no firm D call. The CDR3 loop spans 14 amino acids. The germline V and J ends were trimmed by 4 bases and 3 bases, with 14 bases remaining between them. Germline CDR1 SGHNT, CDR2 YYREEE (reference sequence). CDR3 amino acids: CASSSPANDYEQYF. CDR3 in DNA: TGTGCCAGCAGCAGCCCAGCGAACGACTACGAGCAGTACTTC.

The chain uses TRBV9 and TRBJ2-3; a possible D gene is TRBD1 (5 bases). The CDR3 runs to 11 residues. Per germline, CDR1 SGDLS and CDR2 YYNGEE. V was trimmed by 6 bases and J by 5 bases, leaving 7 bases between them. The CDR3 spells CASTRGDTQYF. As DNA, the CDR3 is TGTGCCAGCACTAGGGGAGATACGCAGTATTTT.

The chain recombines TRBV5-1 with TRBJ1-2, with D maybe TRBD1 (6 bases). The CDR3 loop spans 14 amino acids. Trimming stripped 0 bases from V and 7 bases from J, with 13 bases between. Per the germline V gene, CDR1 is SGHRS and CDR2 is YFSETQ. The CDR3 nucleotides read TGCGCCAGCAGCTTGGAGCAGGGGCGCGCTGGCTACACCTTC. It is translated as CASSLEQGRAGYTF.

The V call is TRBV7-9, the J call TRBJ2-3, with a tentative D call TRBD2 (6 bases). The CDR3 consists of 17 residues. Germline values: CDR1 SEHNR, CDR2 FQNEAQ (reference sequence). V was cut by 5 bases and J by 3 bases, with 21 bases left in between. Here the CDR3 reads CASSVLVARDRTDTQYF. The CDR3 bases are TGTGCCAGCAGCGTTCTGGTGGCGCGGGATAGGACAGATACGCAGTATTTT.

For this clone: Other DNA sequences in this specimen translate into the identical CDR3. The chain links TRBV28 to TRBJ1-2; D may be TRBD1 (5 bases). This CDR3 contains 12 residues. Germline loops: CDR1 MDHEN, CDR2 SYDVKM. V was cut by 4 bases and J by 5 bases, with 8 bases left in between. The CDR3 is CASSSQGYGYTF. The CDR3 DNA follows: TGTGCCAGCAGTTCGCAGGGTTATGGCTACACCTTC.

V gene TRBV5-1 combines with J gene TRBJ2-4, with 9 bases lining up with TRBD1. V shed 2 bases and J 5 bases; nucleotides not matched to a gene: 2. This CDR3 contains 14 residues. The germline V gene has CDR1 SGHRS and CDR2 YFSETQ. The CDR3 bases are TGCGCCAGCAGCTTACAGGGGGCAGAAAACATTCAGTACTTC. The encoded protein is CASSLQGAENIQYF.

The chain employs TRBV15 and TRBJ2-1, with 7 nucleotides matching TRBD2. V trimming: 2 bases; J trimming: 2 bases; junction bases outside the gene matches: 3. From germline, CDR1 is LNHNV and CDR2 YYDKDF (reference sequence). The CDR3 is 15 residues long. The CDR3: CATSRPSGAYNEQFF. Here the CDR3 DNA reads TGTGCCACCAGCAGACCCAGCGGGGCCTACAATGAGCAGTTCTTC.